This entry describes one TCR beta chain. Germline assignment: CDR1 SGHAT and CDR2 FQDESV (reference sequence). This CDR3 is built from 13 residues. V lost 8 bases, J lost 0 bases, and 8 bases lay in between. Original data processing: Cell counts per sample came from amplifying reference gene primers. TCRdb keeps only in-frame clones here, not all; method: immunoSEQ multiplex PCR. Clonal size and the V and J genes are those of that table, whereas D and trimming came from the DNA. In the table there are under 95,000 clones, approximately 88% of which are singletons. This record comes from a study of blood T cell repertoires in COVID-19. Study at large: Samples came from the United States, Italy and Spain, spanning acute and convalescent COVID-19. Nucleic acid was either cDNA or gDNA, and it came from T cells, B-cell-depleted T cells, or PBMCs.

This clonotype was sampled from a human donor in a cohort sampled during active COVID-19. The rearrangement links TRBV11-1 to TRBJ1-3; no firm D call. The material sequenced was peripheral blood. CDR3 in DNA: TGTGCCAGCCGCCGGGACTCTGGAAACACCATATATTTT. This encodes CASRRDSGNTIYF. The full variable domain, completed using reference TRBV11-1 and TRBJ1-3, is EAEVAQSPRYKITEKSQAVAFWCDPISGHATLYWYRQILGQGPELLVQFQDESVVDDSQLPKDRFSAERLKGVDSTLKIQPAELGDSAMYLCASRRDSGNTIYFGEGSWLTVV.